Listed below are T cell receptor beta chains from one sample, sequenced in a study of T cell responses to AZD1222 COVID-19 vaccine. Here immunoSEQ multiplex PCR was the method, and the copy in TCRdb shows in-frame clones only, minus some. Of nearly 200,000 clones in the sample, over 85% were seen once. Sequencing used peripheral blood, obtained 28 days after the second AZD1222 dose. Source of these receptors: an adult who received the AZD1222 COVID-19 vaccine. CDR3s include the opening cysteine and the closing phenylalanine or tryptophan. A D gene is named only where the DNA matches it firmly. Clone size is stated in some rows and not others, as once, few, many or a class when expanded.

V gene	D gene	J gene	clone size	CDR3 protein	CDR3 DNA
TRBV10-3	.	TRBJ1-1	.	CAISAGTEAFF	TGTGCCATCAGTGCAGGCACTGAAGCTTTCTTT
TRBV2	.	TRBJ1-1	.	CASTTGMNTEAFF	TGTGCCTCCACGACAGGCATGAACACTGAAGCTTTCTTT
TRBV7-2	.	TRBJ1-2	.	CASTNRGAGYTF	TGTGCCAGCACCAATAGAGGGGCCGGCTACACCTTC
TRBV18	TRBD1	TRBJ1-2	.	CASSPGLDRNYGYTF	TGTGCCAGCTCACCAGGACTGGACAGGAACTATGGCTACACCTTC
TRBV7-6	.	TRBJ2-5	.	CASSSPLETQYF	TGTGCCAGCAGCTCCCCCCTAGAGACCCAGTACTTC
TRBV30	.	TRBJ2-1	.	CAWSKIRSATRGEQFF	TGTGCCTGGAGTAAAATAAGGTCGGCGACGAGAGGTGAGCAGTTCTTC
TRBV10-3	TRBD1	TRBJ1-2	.	CAISEGGYRGGPKFKNYGYTF	TGTGCCATCAGTGAAGGAGGATACAGAGGGGGCCCAAAATTTAAAAACTATGGCTACACCTTC
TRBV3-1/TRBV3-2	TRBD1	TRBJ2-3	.	CASSPVRGPADTQYF	TGTGCCAGCAGCCCCGTGAGGGGGCCCGCAGATACGCAGTATTTT
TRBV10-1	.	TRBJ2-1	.	CASSVPSPSSYNEQFF	TGCGCCAGCAGTGTGCCTAGCCCGAGCTCCTACAATGAGCAGTTCTTC
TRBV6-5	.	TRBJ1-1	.	CASSYSNSNTEAFF	TGTGCCAGCAGTTACTCGAACAGTAACACTGAAGCTTTCTTT
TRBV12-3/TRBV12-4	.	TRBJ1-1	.	CASTTLGGTEAFF	TGTGCCAGCACCACCTTGGGCGGCACTGAAGCTTTCTTT
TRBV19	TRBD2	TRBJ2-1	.	CASSQTSGGTGSYNEQFF	TGTGCCAGTTCTCAGACTAGCGGGGGCACCGGATCCTACAATGAGCAGTTCTTC
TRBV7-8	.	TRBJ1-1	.	CAGSFQEGTEAFF	TGTGCCGGCAGCTTCCAGGAGGGGACTGAAGCTTTCTTT
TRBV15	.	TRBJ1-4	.	CATSRGATNEKLFF	TGTGCCACCAGCAGAGGAGCAACTAATGAAAAACTGTTTTTT
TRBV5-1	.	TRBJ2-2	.	CASSLAGRVNTGELFF	TGCGCCAGCAGCTTGGCCGGAAGAGTTAACACCGGGGAGCTGTTTTTT
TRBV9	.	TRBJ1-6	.	CASSLTGSRGAPLHF	TGTGCCAGCAGCTTAACCGGGTCCCGGGGAGCACCCCTCCACTTT
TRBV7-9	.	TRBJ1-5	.	CASSFSGGNQPQHF	TGTGCCAGCAGCTTTTCGGGGGGCAATCAGCCCCAGCATTTT
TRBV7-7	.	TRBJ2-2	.	CASSFGRNTGELFF	TGTGCCAGCAGCTTCGGCCGGAACACCGGGGAGCTGTTTTTT
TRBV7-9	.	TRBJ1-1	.	CASSLQGDGTEAFF	TGTGCCAGCAGTCTACAGGGAGATGGGACTGAAGCTTTCTTT
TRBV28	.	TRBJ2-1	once	CASSLWGASSYNEQFF	TGTGCCAGCAGTTTATGGGGGGCGAGCTCCTACAATGAGCAGTTCTTC
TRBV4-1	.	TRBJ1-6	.	CASSQLQGVSPLHF	TGCGCCAGCAGCCAACTCCAAGGTGTTTCACCCCTCCACTTT
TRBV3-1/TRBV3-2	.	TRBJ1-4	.	CASSPQGKVGKLFF	TGTGCCAGCAGCCCACAGGGCAAGGTGGGAAAACTGTTTTTT
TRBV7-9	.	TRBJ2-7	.	CASSRVTDYEQYF	TGTGCCAGCAGTAGGGTCACCGACTACGAGCAGTACTTC
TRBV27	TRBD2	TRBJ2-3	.	CASRPGSGGAGSAVTQYF	TGTGCCAGCAGACCTGGTAGCGGGGGGGCCGGTTCCGCAGTTACGCAGTATTTT
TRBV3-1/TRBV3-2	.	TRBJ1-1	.	CASSQRTANTEAFF	TGTGCCAGCAGCCAAAGGACGGCTAACACTGAAGCTTTCTTT
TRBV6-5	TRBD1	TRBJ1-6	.	CASSPGTGRASPLHF	TGTGCCAGCAGTCCCGGGACAGGGAGGGCTTCACCCCTCCACTTT
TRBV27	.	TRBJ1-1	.	CASSPLQGPTEAFF	TGTGCCAGCAGTCCACTTCAGGGCCCCACTGAAGCTTTCTTT
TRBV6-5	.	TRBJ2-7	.	CASSRVGARPGEQYF	TGTGCCAGCAGTAGGGTGGGGGCGCGGCCGGGCGAGCAGTACTTC
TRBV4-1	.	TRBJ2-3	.	CASSQPGAETQYF	TGCGCCAGCAGCCAACCCGGTGCTGAGACGCAGTATTTT
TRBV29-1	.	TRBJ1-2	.	CSVVSSSYGYTF	TGCAGCGTTGTCTCCAGCTCGTATGGCTACACCTTC
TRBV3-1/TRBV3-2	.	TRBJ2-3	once	CASSQVSDTQYF	TGTGCCAGCAGCCAAGTTTCAGATACGCAGTATTTT
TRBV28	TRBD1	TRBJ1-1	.	CASSSQGAGNTEAFF	TGTGCCAGCAGTTCTCAGGGGGCGGGTAACACTGAAGCTTTCTTT
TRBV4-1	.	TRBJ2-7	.	CASSQDFPPFYEQYF	TGCGCCAGCAGCCAAGATTTCCCCCCTTTTTACGAGCAGTACTTC
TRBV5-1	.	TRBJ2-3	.	CASSLVGTDTQYF	TGCGCCAGCAGCTTGGTGGGTACAGATACGCAGTATTTT
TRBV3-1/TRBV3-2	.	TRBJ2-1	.	CASSQPGASYNEQFF	TGTGCCAGCAGCCAACCGGGGGCCTCCTACAATGAGCAGTTCTTC
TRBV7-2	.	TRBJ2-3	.	CASSLDSRNTQYF	TGTGCCAGCAGCTTAGACTCTCGCAATACGCAGTATTTT
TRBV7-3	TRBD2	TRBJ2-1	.	CASSSGTSGSSYNEQFF	TGTGCCAGCAGCTCAGGGACTAGCGGGAGCTCCTACAATGAGCAGTTCTTC
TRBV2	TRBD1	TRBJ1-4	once	CASSEAEGAYEKLFF	TGTGCCAGCAGTGAAGCCGAGGGGGCTTATGAAAAACTGTTTTTT
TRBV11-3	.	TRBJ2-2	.	CASSFQGLDTGELFF	TGTGCCAGCAGCTTCCAGGGGCTGGACACCGGGGAGCTGTTTTTT
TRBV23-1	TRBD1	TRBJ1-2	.	CASSRQGKEYGYTF	TGCGCCAGCAGTCGACAGGGGAAAGAATATGGCTACACCTTC
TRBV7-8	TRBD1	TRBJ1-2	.	CASSHRYSTGTVNYGYTF	TGTGCCAGCAGCCACCGCTACAGCACAGGGACAGTCAACTATGGCTACACCTTC
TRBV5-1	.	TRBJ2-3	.	CASSRGVTDTQYF	TGCGCCAGCAGCCGGGGAGTCACAGATACGCAGTATTTT
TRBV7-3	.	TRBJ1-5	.	CASSPQEGLFQPQHF	TGTGCCAGCAGCCCGCAGGAGGGCCTATTTCAGCCCCAGCATTTT
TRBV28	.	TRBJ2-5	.	CASSPAGSNQETQYF	TGTGCCAGCAGTCCCGCCGGTAGTAACCAAGAGACCCAGTACTTC
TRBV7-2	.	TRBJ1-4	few	CASSPHTTNEKLFF	TGTGCCAGCAGCCCTCACACAACTAATGAAAAACTGTTTTTT
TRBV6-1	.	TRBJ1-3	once	CASSERGGTGGNTIYF	TGTGCCAGCAGTGAAAGGGGGGGAACGGGCGGAAACACCATATATTTT
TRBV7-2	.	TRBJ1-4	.	CASSIGRAEANEKLFF	TGTGCCAGCAGCATAGGGCGGGCAGAAGCTAATGAAAAACTGTTTTTT
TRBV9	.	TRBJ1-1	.	CASSFGINTEAFF	TGTGCCAGCAGCTTCGGCATTAACACTGAAGCTTTCTTT
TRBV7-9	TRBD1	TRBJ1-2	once	CASSRGQGAGYGYTF	TGTGCCAGCAGCCGTGGACAGGGGGCGGGCTATGGCTACACCTTC
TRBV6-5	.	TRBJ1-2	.	CASRPPGSKTYGYTF	TGTGCCAGCAGACCCCCCGGGAGCAAAACCTATGGCTACACCTTC
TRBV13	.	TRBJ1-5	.	CASSLGRKNNQPQHF	TGTGCCAGCAGCTTAGGTCGGAAAAACAATCAGCCCCAGCATTTT
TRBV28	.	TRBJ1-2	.	CASNERGVYGYTF	TGTGCCAGCAATGAAAGGGGGGTCTATGGCTACACCTTC
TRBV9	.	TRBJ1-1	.	CASSALDRNTEAFF	TGTGCCAGCAGCGCCCTCGACCGGAACACTGAAGCTTTCTTT
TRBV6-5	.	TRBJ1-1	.	CASIPAPGTEAFF	TGTGCCAGCATCCCGGCCCCGGGCACTGAAGCTTTCTTT